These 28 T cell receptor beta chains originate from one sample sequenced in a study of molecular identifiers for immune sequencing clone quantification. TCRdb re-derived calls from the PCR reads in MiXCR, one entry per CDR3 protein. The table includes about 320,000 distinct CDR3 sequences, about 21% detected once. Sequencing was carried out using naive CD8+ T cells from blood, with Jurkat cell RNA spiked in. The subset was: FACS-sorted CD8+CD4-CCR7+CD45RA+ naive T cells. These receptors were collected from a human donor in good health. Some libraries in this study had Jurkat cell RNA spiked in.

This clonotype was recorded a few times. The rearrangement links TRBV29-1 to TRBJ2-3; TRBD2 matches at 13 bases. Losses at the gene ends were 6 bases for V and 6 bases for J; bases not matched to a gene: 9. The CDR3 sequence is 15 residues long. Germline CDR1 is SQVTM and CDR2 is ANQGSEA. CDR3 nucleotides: TGCAGCGTGGAACTTGGACTAGCGGGAGCTGATACGCAGTATTTT. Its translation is CSVELGLAGADTQYF.

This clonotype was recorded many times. CDR3 DNA: TGTGCCAGTAGTCTGGGGACTAGCGGACTTAATGAGCAGTTCTTC. As protein: CASSLGTSGLNEQFF. The chain employs TRBV19 and TRBJ2-1; 11 bases align to TRBD2. This CDR3 has 15 amino acids. V lost 5 bases and J lost 7; bases outside the gene matches: 7. Germline V gene lookup returns CDR1 LNHDA and CDR2 SQIVND (reference sequence).

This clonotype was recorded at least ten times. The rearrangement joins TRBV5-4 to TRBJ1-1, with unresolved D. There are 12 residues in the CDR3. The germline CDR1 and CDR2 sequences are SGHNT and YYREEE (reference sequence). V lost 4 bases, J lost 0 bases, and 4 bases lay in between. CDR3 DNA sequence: TGTGCCAGCAGCGTCATGAACACTGAAGCTTTCTTT. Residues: CASSVMNTEAFF.

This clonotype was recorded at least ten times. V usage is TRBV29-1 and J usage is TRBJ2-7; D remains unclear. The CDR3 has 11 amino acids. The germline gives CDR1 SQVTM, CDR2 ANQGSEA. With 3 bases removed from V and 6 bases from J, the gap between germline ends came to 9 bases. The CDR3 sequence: CSVERDGEQYF. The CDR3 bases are TGCAGCGTTGAGCGAGACGGCGAGCAGTACTTC.

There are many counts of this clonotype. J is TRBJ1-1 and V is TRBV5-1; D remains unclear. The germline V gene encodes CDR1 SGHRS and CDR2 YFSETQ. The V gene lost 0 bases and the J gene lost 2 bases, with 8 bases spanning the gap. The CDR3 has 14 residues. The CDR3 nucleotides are TGCGCCAGCAGCTTGGTATACAGAAACACTGAAGCTTTCTTT. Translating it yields CASSLVYRNTEAFF.

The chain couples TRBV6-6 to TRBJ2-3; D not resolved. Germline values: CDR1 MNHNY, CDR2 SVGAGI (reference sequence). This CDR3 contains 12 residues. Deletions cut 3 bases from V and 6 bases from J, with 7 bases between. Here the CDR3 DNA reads TGTGCCAGCAGTTATCAAGGTGATACGCAGTATTTT. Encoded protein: CASSYQGDTQYF.

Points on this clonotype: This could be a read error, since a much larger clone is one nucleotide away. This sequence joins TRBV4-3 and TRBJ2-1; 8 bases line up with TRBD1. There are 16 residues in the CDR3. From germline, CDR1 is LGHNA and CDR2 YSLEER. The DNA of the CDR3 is TGCGCCAGCGGCCAAGAGGGACAGGATCCGGATGATGAGCAGTTCTTC. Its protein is CASGQEGQDPDDEQFF.

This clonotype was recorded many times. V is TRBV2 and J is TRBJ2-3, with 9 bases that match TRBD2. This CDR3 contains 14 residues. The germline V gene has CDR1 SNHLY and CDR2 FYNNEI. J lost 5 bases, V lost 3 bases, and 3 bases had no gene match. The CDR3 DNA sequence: TGTGCCAGCAGTGACCCTAGCGGGGTAGATACGCAGTATTTT. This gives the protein CASSDPSGVDTQYF.

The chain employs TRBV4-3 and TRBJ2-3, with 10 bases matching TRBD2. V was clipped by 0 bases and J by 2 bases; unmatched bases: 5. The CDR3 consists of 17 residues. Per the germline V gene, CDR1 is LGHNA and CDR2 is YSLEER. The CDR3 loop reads CASSQDVTSGDTDTQYF. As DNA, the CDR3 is TGCGCCAGCAGCCAAGATGTAACTAGCGGGGACACAGATACGCAGTATTTT.

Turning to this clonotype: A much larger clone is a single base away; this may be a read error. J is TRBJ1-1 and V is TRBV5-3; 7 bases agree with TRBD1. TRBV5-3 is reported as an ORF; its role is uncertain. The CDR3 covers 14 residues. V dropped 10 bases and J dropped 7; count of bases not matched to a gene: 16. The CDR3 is CAGSLEQGMGEAFF. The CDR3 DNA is TGTGCCGGCAGCTTGGAACAGGGGATGGGTGAAGCTTTCTTT.

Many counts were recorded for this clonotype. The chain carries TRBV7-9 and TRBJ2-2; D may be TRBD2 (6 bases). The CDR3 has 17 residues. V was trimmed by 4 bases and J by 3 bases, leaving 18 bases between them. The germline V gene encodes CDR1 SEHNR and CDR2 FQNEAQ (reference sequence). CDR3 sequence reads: CASSSSSARPYTGELFF. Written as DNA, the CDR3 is TGTGCCAGCAGCTCATCTAGCGCCCGACCCTACACCGGGGAGCTGTTTTTT.

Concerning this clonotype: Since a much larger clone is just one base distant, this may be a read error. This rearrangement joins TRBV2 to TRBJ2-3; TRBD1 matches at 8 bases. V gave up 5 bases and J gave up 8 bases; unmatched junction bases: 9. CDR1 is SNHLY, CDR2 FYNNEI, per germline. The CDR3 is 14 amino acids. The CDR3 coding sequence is TGTGCCAGCAGTTGGGACAGGACGTCAGTTACGCAGTATTTT. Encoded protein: CASSWDRTSVTQYF.

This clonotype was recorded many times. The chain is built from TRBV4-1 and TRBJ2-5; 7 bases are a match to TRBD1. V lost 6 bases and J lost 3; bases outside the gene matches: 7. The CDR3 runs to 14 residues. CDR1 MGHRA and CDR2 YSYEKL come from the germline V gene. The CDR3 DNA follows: TGCGCCAGCAGACCGGACAGGAACAAAGAGACCCAGTACTTC. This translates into CASRPDRNKETQYF.

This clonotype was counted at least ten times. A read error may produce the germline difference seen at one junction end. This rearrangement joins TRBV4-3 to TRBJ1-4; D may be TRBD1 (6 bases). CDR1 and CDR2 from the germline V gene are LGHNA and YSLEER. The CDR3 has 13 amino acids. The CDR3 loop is CASSQDRRGMASF. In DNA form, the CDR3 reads TGCGCCAGCAGCCAAGATAGAAGGGGGATGGCGAGTTTT.

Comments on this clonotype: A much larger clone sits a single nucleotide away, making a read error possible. Written as DNA, the CDR3 is TGCAGTGCTCGGGGCAGAGGTTTGTCTGACACTGAAGCTTTCTTT. This encodes CSARGRGLSDTEAFF. The chain combines TRBV20-1 with TRBJ1-1, with D possibly matching TRBD1 (5 bases). In germline, CDR1 is DFQATT, CDR2 SNEGSKA (reference sequence). The CDR3 length is 15 residues. The V end was cut by 5 bases, the J end by 3 bases, with 19 bases between.

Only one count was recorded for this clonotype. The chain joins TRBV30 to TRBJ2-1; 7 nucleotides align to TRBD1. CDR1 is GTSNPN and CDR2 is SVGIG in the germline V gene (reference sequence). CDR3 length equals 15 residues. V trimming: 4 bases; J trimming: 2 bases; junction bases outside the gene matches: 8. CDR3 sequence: CAWKSGTVPYNEQFF. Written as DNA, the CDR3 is TGTGCCTGGAAGTCAGGGACAGTGCCCTACAATGAGCAGTTCTTC.

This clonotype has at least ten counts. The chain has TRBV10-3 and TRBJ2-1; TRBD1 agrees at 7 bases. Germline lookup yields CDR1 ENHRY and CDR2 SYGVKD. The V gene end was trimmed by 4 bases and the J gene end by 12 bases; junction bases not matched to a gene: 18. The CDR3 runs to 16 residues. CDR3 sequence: CAISAISGQRTPGQFF. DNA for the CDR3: TGTGCCATCAGTGCGATATCGGGACAGCGGACCCCTGGGCAGTTCTTC.

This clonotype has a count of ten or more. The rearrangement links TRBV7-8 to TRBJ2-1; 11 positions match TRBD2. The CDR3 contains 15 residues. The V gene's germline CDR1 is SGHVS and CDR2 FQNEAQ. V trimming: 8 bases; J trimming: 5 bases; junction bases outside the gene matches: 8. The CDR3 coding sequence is TGTGCCAGCTGCAATCCGGGACTAGCGGACAATGAGCAGTTCTTC. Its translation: CASCNPGLADNEQFF.

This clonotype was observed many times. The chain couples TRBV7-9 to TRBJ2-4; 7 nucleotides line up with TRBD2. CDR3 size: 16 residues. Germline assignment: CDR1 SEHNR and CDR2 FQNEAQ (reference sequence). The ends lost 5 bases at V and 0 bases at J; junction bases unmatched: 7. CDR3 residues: CASSPGLPEAKNIQYF. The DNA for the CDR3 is TGTGCCAGCAGCCCGGGACTACCCGAAGCCAAAAACATTCAGTACTTC.

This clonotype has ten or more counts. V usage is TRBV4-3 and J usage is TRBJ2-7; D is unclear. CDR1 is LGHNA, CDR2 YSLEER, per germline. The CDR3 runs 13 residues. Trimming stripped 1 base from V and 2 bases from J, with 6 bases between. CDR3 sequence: CASSQGITYEQYF. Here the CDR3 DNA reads TGCGCCAGCAGCCAAGGAATTACCTACGAGCAGTACTTC.

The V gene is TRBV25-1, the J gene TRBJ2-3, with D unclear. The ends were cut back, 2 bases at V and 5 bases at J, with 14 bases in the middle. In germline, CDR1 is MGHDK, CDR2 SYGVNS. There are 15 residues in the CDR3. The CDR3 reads CASSETSLLGDTQYF. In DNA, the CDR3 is TGTGCCAGCAGTGAAACGTCCCTCCTTGGAGATACGCAGTATTTT.

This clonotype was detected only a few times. The CDR3 here is CATKTIKQGKFTEAFF. The CDR3 DNA is TGTGCCACCAAGACAATAAAACAGGGAAAGTTCACTGAAGCTTTCTTT. J is TRBJ1-1 and V is TRBV28; D perhaps matches TRBD1 (6 bases). The V gene's germline CDR1 is MDHEN and CDR2 SYDVKM. V shed 10 bases and J shed 4 bases, with 25 bases lying between them. This CDR3 comprises 16 residues.

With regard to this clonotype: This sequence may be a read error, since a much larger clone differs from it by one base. The CDR3 DNA sequence: TGTGCCGGCAGCTTAGATTCCGGAAACCCCTACAATGAGCAGTTCTTC. Residues: CAGSLDSGNPYNEQFF. The chain links TRBV7-2 to TRBJ2-1; D unresolved. Germline V lookup: CDR1 SGHTA, CDR2 FQGNSA. The CDR3 contains 16 residues.

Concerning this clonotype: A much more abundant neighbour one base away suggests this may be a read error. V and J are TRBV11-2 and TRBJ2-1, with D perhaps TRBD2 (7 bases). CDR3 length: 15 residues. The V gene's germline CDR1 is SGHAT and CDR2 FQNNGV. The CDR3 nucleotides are TGTGCCAGCGGCTTTCGGGGGGCAACCAACAATGAGCAGTTCTTC. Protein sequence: CASGFRGATNNEQFF. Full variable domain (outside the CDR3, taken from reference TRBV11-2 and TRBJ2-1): EAGVAQSPRYKIIEKRQSVAFWCNPISGHATLYWYQQILGQGPKLLIQFQNNGVVDDSQLPKDRFSAERLKGVDSTLKIQPAKLEDSAVYLCASGFRGATNNEQFFGPGTRLTVL.

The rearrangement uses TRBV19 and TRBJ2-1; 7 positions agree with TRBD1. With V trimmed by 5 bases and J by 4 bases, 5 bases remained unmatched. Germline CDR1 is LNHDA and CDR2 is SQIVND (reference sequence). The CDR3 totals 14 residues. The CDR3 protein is CASSLGGQYNEQFF. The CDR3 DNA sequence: TGTGCCAGTAGTCTTGGGGGACAGTACAATGAGCAGTTCTTC.

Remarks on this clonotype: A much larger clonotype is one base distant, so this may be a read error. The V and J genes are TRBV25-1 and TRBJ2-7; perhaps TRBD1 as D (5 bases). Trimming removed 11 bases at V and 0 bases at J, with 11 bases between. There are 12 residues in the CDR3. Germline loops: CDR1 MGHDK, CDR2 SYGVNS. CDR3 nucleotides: TGTGCCGGTAATCAGGGCTCCTACGAGCAGTACTTC. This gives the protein CAGNQGSYEQYF.

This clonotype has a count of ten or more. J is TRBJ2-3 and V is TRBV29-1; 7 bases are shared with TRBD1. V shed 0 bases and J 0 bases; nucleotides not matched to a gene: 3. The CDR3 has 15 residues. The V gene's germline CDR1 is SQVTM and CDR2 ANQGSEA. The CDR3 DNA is TGCAGCGTTGAAGATGGGACAGACAGCACAGATACGCAGTATTTT. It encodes CSVEDGTDSTDTQYF.

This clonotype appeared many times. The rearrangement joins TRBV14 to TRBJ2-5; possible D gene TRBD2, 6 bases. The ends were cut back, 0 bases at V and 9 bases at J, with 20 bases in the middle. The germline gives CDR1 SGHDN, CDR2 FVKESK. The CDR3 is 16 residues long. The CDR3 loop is CASSQDPGGNSEAQYF. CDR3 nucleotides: TGTGCCAGCAGCCAAGATCCTGGCGGGAACAGCGAAGCCCAGTACTTC.